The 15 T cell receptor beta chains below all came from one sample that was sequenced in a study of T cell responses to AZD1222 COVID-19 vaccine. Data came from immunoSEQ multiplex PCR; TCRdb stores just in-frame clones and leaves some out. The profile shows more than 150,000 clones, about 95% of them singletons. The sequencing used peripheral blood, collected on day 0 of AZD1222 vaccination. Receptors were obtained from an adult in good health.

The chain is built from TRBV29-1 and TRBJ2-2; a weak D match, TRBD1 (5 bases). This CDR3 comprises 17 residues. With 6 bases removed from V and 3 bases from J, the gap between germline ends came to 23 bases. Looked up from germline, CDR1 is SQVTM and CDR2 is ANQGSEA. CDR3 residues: CSVLSRTRPGDTGELFF. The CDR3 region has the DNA TGCAGCGTCCTGTCCCGGACACGTCCGGGCGACACCGGGGAGCTGTTTTTT.

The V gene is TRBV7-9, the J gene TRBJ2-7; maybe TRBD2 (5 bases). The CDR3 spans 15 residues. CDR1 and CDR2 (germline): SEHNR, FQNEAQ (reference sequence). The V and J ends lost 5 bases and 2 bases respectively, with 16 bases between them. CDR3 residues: CASSLDEGGPYEQYF. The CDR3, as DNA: TGTGCCAGCAGCCTCGATGAGGGCGGTCCCTACGAGCAGTACTTC.

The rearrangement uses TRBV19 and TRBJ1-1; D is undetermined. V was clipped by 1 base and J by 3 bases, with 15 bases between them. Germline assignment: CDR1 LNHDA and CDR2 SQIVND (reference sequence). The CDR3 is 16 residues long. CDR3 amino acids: CASSIGPGEWDTEAFF. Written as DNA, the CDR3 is TGTGCCAGTAGTATAGGCCCGGGAGAGTGGGACACTGAAGCTTTCTTT.

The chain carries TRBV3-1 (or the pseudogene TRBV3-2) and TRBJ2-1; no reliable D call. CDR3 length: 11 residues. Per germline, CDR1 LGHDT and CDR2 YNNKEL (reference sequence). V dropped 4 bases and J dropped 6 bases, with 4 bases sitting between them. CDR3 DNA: TGTGCCAGCAGCCTTGGCAATGAGCAGTTCTTC. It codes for CASSLGNEQFF.

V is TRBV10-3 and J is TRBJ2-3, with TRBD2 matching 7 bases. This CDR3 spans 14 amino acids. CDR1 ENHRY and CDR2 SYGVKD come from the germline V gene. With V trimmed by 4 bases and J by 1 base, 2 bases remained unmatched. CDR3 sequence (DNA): TGTGCCATCAGTGGGGGACTACGCACAGATACGCAGTATTTT. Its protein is CAISGGLRTDTQYF.

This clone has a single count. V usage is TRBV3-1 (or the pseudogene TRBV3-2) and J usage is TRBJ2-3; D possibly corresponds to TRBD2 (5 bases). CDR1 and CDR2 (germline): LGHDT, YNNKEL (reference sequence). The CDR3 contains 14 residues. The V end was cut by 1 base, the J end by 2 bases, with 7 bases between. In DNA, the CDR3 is TGTGCCAGCAGCCAAGGGACTCTCACAGATACGCAGTATTTT. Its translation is CASSQGTLTDTQYF.

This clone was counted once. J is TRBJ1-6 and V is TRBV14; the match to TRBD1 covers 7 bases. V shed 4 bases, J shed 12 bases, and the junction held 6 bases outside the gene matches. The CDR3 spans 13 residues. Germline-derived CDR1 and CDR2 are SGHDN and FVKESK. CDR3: CASSRYQGGPLHF. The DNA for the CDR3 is TGTGCCAGCAGCCGGTATCAGGGGGGACCCCTCCACTTT.

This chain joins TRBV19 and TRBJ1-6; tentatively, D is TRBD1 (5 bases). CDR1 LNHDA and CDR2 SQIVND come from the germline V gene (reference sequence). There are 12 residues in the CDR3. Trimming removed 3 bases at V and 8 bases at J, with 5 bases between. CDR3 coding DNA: TGTGCCAGTAGTATGGGGGATTCACCCCTCCACTTT. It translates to CASSMGDSPLHF.

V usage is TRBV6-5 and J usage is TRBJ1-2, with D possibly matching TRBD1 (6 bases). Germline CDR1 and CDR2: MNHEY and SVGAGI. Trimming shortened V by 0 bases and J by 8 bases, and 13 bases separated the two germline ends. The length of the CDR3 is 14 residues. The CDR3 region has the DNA TGTGCCAGCAGTTACTCCCTTCGAAGGGGGGGCTACACCTTC. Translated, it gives CASSYSLRRGGYTF.

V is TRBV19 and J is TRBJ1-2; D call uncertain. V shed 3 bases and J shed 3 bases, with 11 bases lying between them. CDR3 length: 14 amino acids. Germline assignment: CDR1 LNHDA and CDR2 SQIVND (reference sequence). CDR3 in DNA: TGTGCCAGTAGTATCTCCCTCAGCGACTATGGCTACACCTTC. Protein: CASSISLSDYGYTF.

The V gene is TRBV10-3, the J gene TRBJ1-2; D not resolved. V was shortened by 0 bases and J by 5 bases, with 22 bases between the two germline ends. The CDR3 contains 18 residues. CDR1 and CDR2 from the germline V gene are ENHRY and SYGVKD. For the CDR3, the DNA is TGTGCCATCAGTGAGTCGAATAACGGACCCCTTTTAGGGTATGGCTACACCTTC. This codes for CAISESNNGPLLGYGYTF.

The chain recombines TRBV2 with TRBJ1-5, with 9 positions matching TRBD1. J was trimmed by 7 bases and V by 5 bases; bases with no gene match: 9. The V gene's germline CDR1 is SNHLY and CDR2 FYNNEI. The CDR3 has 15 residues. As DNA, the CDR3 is TGTGCCAGCAGTTCGGGACAGGGATTTTACCAGCCCCAGCATTTT. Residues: CASSSGQGFYQPQHF.

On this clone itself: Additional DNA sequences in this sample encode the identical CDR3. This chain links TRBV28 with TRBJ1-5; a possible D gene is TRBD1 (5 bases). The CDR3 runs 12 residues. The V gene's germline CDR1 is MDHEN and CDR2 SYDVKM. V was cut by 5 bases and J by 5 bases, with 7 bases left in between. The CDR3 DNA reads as TGTGCCAGCAGTCCCAGGGATCAGCCCCAGCATTTT. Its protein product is CASSPRDQPQHF. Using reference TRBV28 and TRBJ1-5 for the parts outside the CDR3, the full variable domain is DVKVTQSSRYLVKRTGEKVFLECVQDMDHENMFWYRQDPGLGLRLIYFSYDVKMKEKGDIPEGYSVSREKKERFSLILESASTNQTSMYLCASSPRDQPQHFGDGTRLSIL.

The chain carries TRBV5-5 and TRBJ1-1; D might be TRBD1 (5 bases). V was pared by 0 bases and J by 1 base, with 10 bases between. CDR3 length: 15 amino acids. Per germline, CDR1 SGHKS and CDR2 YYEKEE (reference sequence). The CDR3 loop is CASSLVGGRNTEAFF. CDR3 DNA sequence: TGTGCCAGCAGCTTGGTTGGGGGTAGGAACACTGAAGCTTTCTTT.

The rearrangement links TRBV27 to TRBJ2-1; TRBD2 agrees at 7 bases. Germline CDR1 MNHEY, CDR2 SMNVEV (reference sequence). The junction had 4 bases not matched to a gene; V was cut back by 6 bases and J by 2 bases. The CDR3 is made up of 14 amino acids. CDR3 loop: CASRVAGPYNEQFF. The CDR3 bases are TGTGCCAGCAGAGTAGCGGGCCCCTACAATGAGCAGTTCTTC.